Shown below are 15 T cell receptor beta chains from a single sample sequenced in a study of shared clonotypes between healthy human individuals. Measured with immunoSEQ multiplex PCR; TCRdb has only the in-frame clones, and not every one. The sample has about 450,000 clones; less than 80% are singletons. Sequenced material: PBMCs. The source is a middle-aged woman in good health. Some clones in this sample may be carry-over from other donors' samples.

The chain carries TRBV5-1 and TRBJ2-7; 8 bases agree with TRBD1. This CDR3 is 13 amino acids long. V shed 6 bases and J 7 bases; nucleotides not matched to a gene: 9. CDR1 is SGHRS and CDR2 is YFSETQ in the germline V gene. The CDR3 nucleotides read TGCGCCAGCAAAAGACAGGGGATGGAAGAGCAGTACTTC. Protein product: CASKRQGMEEQYF. Complete variable domain (other parts from reference TRBV5-1 and TRBJ2-7): KAGVTQTPRYLIKTRGQQVTLSCSPISGHRSVSWYQQTPGQGLQFLFEYFSETQRNKGNFPGRFSGRQFSNSRSEMNVSTLELGDSALYLCASKRQGMEEQYFGPGTRLTVT.

The chain carries TRBV28 and TRBJ2-3; possibly TRBD2 for D (6 bases). Germline lookup yields CDR1 MDHEN and CDR2 SYDVKM. V lost 1 base and J 0 bases, leaving 14 bases between the germline ends. This CDR3 has 17 residues. The CDR3 here is CASSLSEEGSSTDTQYF. DNA for the CDR3: TGTGCCAGCAGTTTATCAGAGGAGGGATCCAGCACAGATACGCAGTATTTT.

J is TRBJ2-7 and V is TRBV5-6; 10 bases agree with TRBD2. Germline assignment: CDR1 SGHDT and CDR2 YYEEEE. J was trimmed by 2 bases and V by 6 bases; bases with no gene match: 14. The CDR3 length is 17 residues. CDR3 amino acids: CASTGTSAPWGPYEQYF. CDR3 DNA: TGTGCCAGCACGGGGACTAGCGCCCCATGGGGCCCCTACGAGCAGTACTTC.

V gene TRBV6-1 combines with J gene TRBJ2-7, with D perhaps assigned TRBD1 or TRBD2 (5 bases each). Trimming removed 8 bases from V and 4 bases from J, with 15 bases in between. Germline V gives CDR1 MNHNS, CDR2 SASEGT. The CDR3 consists of 13 residues. The CDR3 loop is CASFGTVGYEQYF. The CDR3 coding sequence is TGTGCCAGCTTTGGGACGGTGGGATACGAGCAGTACTTC.

This chain connects TRBV9 to TRBJ2-5; 7 nucleotides line up with TRBD2. The DNA end lines up better with TRBJ2-7; the J call may be wrong. This CDR3 has 15 amino acids. The germline CDR1 and CDR2 sequences are SGDLS and YYNGEE. In nucleotides, the CDR3 is TGTGCCAGCAGCGTACGAAGCGGGACGGTTGGCGAGCAGTACTTC. It specifies CASSVRSGTVGEQYF.

V and J are TRBV19 and TRBJ2-1; 12 nucleotides line up with TRBD2. The CDR3 has 15 amino acids. V lost 5 bases to trimming and J lost 8 bases; unmatched junction nucleotides: 7. The germline V gene encodes CDR1 LNHDA and CDR2 SQIVND (reference sequence). The CDR3 sequence: CASSALAGGLHEQFF. In nucleotides, the CDR3 is TGTGCCAGTAGTGCTCTAGCGGGAGGGTTGCATGAGCAGTTCTTC.

This rearrangement joins TRBV7-2 to TRBJ2-2; D gene uncertain. CDR3 size: 12 residues. Trimming removed 1 base at V and 9 bases at J, with 6 bases between. Germline lookup yields CDR1 SGHTA and CDR2 FQGNSA. The CDR3 loop is CASSLVGRELFF. In nucleotides, the CDR3 is TGTGCCAGCAGCTTAGTGGGAAGGGAGCTGTTTTTT.

V is TRBV5-1 and J is TRBJ1-4, with D perhaps TRBD1 (5 bases). The V end was cut by 4 bases, the J end by 3 bases, with 10 bases between. Germline loops: CDR1 SGHRS, CDR2 YFSETQ. The CDR3 is 14 amino acids. Here the CDR3 reads CASSPTGANEKLFF. The CDR3 DNA reads TGCGCCAGCAGCCCAACAGGTGCTAATGAAAAACTGTTTTTT.

The CDR3 here is CASSLRIGSSGNTIYF. In nucleotides, the CDR3 is TGTGCCAGCAGCTTAAGAATCGGAAGCTCTGGAAACACCATATATTTT. The chain couples TRBV7-2 to TRBJ1-3; D is ambiguous. This CDR3 contains 16 residues. The V gene lost 2 bases and the J gene lost 0 bases, with 11 bases spanning the gap. Germline CDR1 reads SGHTA; CDR2 reads FQGNSA. The whole variable domain, filled in from reference TRBV7-2 and TRBJ1-3, reads GAGVSQSPSNKVTEKGKDVELRCDPISGHTALYWYRQSLGQGLEFLIYFQGNSAPDKSGLPSDRFSAERTGGSVSTLTIQRTQQEDSAVYLCASSLRIGSSGNTIYFGEGSWLTVV.

The chain is built from TRBV15 and TRBJ2-7, with 8 bases lining up with TRBD2. The CDR3 consists of 14 residues. Germline values: CDR1 LNHNV, CDR2 YYDKDF (reference sequence). Losses at the gene ends were 4 bases for V and 6 bases for J; bases not matched to a gene: 8. The CDR3 nucleotides read TGTGCCACCAGCACGGGACTAGTAACCGGCGAGCAGTACTTC. It yields the protein CATSTGLVTGEQYF.

This clone was observed many times. V is TRBV2 and J is TRBJ1-1; the match to TRBD1 covers 8 bases. V lost 7 bases and J lost 5; bases outside the gene matches: 6. CDR3 length: 13 amino acids. Per the germline V gene, CDR1 is SNHLY and CDR2 is FYNNEI. CDR3 protein: CASKGQGWTEAFF. DNA of the CDR3: TGTGCCAGCAAAGGACAGGGCTGGACTGAAGCTTTCTTT.

The rearrangement links TRBV5-1 to TRBJ2-5; D remains unclear. Trimming removed 1 base from V and 1 base from J, with 8 bases in between. The CDR3 sequence is 14 residues long. CDR1 is SGHRS, CDR2 YFSETQ, per germline. CDR3 sequence (DNA): TGCGCCAGCAGCTTGACGGCGGCCCAAGAGACCCAGTACTTC. Translated, it gives CASSLTAAQETQYF.

This clone has only one observation. This sequence joins TRBV27 and TRBJ1-4, with TRBD1 matching 9 bases. The germline V gene encodes CDR1 MNHEY and CDR2 SMNVEV (reference sequence). Trimming took 4 bases from V and 8 from J; bases not matched to a gene: 5. This CDR3 is 14 amino acids long. CDR3 sequence (DNA): TGTGCCAGCAGTTCGGGACAGGGACAGGAAAAACTGTTTTTT. Translation: CASSSGQGQEKLFF.

This clone was seen a single time. Written as DNA, the CDR3 is TGCGCCAGCAGCCAAGACTTTACTAGGACAGATACGCAGTATTTT. Translation: CASSQDFTRTDTQYF. V and J are TRBV4-3 and TRBJ2-3, with D possibly matching TRBD2 (5 bases). Looked up from germline, CDR1 is LGHNA and CDR2 is YSLEER. The V and J ends lost 0 bases and 3 bases respectively, with 10 bases between them. CDR3 length: 15 residues.

The chain couples TRBV7-8 to TRBJ2-5; 10 nucleotides match TRBD2. The V segment lost 5 bases and the J segment 5 bases; nucleotides outside the gene matches: 8. In germline, CDR1 is SGHVS, CDR2 FQNEAQ. This CDR3 spans 15 amino acids. The CDR3 reads CASSPSGRASETQYF. CDR3 in DNA: TGTGCCAGCAGCCCCAGCGGGAGGGCCAGTGAGACCCAGTACTTC.